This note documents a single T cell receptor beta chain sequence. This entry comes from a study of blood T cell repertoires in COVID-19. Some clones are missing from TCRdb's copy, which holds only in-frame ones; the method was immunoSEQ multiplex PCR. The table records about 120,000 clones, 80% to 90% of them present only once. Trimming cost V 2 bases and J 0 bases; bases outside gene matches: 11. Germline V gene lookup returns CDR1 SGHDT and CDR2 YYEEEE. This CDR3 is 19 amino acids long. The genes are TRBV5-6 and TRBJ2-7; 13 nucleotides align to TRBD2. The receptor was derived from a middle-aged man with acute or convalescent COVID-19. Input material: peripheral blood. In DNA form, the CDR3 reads TGTGCCAGCAGCTTATACTGGACTAGCGGGGGCCAGAGCTCCTACGAGCAGTACTTC. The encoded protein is CASSLYWTSGGQSSYEQYF. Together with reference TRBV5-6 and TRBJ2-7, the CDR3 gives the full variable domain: DAGVTQSPTHLIKTRGQQVTLRCSPKSGHDTVSWYQQALGQGPQFIFQYYEEEERQRGNFPDRFSGHQFPNYSSELNVNALLLGDSALYLCASSLYWTSGGQSSYEQYFGPGTRLTVT.